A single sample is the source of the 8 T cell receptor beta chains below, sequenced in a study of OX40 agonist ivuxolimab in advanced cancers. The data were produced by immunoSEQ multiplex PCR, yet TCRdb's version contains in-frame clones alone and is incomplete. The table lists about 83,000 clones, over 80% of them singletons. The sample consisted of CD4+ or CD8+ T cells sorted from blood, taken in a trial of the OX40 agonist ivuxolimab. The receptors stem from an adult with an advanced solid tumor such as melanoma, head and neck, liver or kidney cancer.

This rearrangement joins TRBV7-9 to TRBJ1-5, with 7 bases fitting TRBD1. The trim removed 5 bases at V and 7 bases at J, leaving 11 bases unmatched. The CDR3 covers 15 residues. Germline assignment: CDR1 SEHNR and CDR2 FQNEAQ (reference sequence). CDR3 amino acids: CASSAERDSGQPQHF. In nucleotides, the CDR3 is TGTGCCAGCAGCGCGGAAAGGGACAGCGGCCAGCCCCAGCATTTT. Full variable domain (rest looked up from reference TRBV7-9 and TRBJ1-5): DTGVSQNPRHKITKRGQNVTFRCDPISEHNRLYWYRQTLGQGPEFLTYFQNEAQLEKSRLLSDRFSAERPKGSFSTLEIQRTEQGDSAMYLCASSAERDSGQPQHFGDGTRLSIL.

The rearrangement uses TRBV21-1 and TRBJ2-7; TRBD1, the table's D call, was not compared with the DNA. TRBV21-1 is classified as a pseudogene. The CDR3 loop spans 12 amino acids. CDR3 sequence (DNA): TGTGCCAGCCTCAGGGGATTCTACGAGCAGTACTTC. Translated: CASLRGFYEQYF.

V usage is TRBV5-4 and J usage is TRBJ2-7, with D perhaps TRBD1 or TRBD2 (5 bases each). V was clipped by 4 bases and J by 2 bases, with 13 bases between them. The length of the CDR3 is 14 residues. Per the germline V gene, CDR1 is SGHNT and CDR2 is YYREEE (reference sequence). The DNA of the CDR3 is TGTGCCAGCAGCACGGGGCCTCCCCCCTACGAGCAGTACTTC. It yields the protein CASSTGPPPYEQYF.

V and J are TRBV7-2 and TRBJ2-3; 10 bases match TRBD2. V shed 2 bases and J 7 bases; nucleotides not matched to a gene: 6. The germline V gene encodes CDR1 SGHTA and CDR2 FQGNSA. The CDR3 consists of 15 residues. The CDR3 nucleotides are TGTGCCAGCAGCTTAAGCGGGGGGGCTGCAAATACGCAGTATTTT. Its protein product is CASSLSGGAANTQYF.

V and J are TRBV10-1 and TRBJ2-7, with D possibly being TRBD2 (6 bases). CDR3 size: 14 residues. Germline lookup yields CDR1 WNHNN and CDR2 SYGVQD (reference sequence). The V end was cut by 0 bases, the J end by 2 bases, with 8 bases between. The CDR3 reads CASSESRGAYEQYF. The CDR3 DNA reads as TGCGCCAGCAGTGAGTCGCGGGGTGCCTACGAGCAGTACTTC.

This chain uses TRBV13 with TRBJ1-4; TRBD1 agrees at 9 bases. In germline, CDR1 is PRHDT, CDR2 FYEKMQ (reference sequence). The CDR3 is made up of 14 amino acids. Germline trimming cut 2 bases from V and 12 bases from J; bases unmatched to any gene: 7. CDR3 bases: TGTGCCAGCAGCTTAAGAGGGGACAGGGCGGAACTGTTTTTT. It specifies CASSLRGDRAELFF.

This CDR3 is CASSVTESRHQPQHF. In DNA form, the CDR3 reads TGTGCCAGCAGTGTCACAGAATCTAGACATCAGCCCCAGCATTTT. This chain uses TRBV2 with TRBJ1-5; D not certain. Per the germline V gene, CDR1 is SNHLY and CDR2 is FYNNEI. V dropped 4 bases and J dropped 5 bases, with 15 bases sitting between them. This CDR3 has 15 amino acids.

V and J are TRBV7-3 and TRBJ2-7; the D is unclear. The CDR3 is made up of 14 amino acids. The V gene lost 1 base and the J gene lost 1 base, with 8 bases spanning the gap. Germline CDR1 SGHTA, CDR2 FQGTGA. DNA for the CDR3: TGTGCCAGCAGCTTAAAGGGCGGTTCCTACGAGCAGTACTTC. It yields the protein CASSLKGGSYEQYF.